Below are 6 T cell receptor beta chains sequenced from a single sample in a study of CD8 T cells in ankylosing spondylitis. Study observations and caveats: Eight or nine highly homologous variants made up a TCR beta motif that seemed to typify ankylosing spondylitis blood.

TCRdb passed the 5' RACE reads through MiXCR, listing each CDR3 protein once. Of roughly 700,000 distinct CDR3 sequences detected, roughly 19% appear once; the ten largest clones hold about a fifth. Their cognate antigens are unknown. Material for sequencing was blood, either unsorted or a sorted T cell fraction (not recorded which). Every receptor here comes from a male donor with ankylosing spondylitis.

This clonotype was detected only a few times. The DNA for the CDR3 is TGCGCCAGCAGCTGGGGGCAGACGGCGATTGAAAAACTGTTTTTT. Protein: CASSWGQTAIEKLFF. The chain joins TRBV5-1 to TRBJ1-4, with a tentative D call TRBD1 (6 bases). The V gene lost 3 bases and the J gene lost 7 bases, with 16 bases spanning the gap. CDR1 is SGHRS and CDR2 is YFSETQ in the germline V gene. The CDR3 has 15 amino acids.

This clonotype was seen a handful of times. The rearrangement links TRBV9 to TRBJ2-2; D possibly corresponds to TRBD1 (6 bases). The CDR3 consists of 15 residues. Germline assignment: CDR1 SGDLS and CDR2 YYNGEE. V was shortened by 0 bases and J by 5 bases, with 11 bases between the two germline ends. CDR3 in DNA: TGTGCCAGCAGCGTAGAGCCGCAGGGGACCGGGGAGCTGTTTTTT. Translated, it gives CASSVEPQGTGELFF.

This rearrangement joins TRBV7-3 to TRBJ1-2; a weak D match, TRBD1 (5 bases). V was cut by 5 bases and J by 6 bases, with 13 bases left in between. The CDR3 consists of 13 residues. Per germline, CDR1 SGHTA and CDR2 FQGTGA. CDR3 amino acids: CASSPRGVDGYTF. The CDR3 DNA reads TGTGCCAGCAGCCCCCGGGGGGTCGATGGCTACACCTTC.

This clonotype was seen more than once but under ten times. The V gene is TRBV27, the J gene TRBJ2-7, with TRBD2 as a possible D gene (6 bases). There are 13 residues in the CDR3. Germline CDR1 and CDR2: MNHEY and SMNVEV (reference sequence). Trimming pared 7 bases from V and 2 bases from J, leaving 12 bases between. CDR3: CASIGSGPYEQYF. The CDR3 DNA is TGTGCCAGCATCGGGAGTGGGCCCTACGAGCAGTACTTC.

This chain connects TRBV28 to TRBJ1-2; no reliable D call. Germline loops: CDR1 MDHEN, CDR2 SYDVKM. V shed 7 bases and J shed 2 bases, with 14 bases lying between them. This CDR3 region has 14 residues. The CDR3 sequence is CASKLAAQNYGYTF. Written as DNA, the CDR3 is TGTGCCAGCAAACTGGCCGCGCAGAACTATGGCTACACCTTC.

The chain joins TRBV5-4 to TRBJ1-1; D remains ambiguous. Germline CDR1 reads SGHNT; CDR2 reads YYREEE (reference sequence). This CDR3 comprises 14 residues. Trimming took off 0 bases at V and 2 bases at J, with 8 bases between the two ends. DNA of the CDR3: TGTGCCAGCAGCTTGGTGAACAAAAACACTGAAGCTTTCTTT. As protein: CASSLVNKNTEAFF.